Listed here are 22 T cell receptor beta chains from one sample, sequenced in a study of T cell responses to AZD1222 COVID-19 vaccine. This table comes from immunoSEQ multiplex PCR, and its TCRdb copy is limited to in-frame clones, with some not included. The sample shows 130,000 or so clones, 90% of them seen only once. The sequencing here drew on peripheral blood, taken on day 0 of AZD1222 vaccination. The origin of the receptors is an adult in good health.

The chain carries TRBV19 and TRBJ1-5; D is unclear. The V end lost 1 base, the J end lost 3 bases, and 10 bases lay between the germline ends. This CDR3 is 15 amino acids long. In germline, CDR1 is LNHDA, CDR2 SQIVND (reference sequence). For the CDR3, the DNA is TGTGCCAGTAGTATAGGGGTTCAGATCAATCAGCCCCAGCATTTT. This encodes CASSIGVQINQPQHF.

In DNA, the CDR3 is TGTGCCAGCAGCTTAGAAGCGGGACCTAGCACAGATACGCAGTATTTT. As protein: CASSLEAGPSTDTQYF. The V gene is TRBV7-8, the J gene TRBJ2-3, with 7 bases matching TRBD2. This CDR3 has 16 residues. Unmatched junction bases numbered 4, after V lost 1 base and J lost 0 bases. Germline V gene sequence: CDR1 SGHVS, CDR2 FQNEAQ.

This clone was detected once. This chain links TRBV5-5 with TRBJ2-7; D not resolved. V lost 2 bases and J lost 0, with 6 bases in between. Germline values: CDR1 SGHKS, CDR2 YYEKEE (reference sequence). The CDR3 runs 13 residues. The CDR3 nucleotides read TGTGCCAGCAGCTTTTGGGGCTCCTACGAGCAGTACTTC. Its protein is CASSFWGSYEQYF.

This clone appeared a single time. The CDR3 DNA is TGTGCCAGCAGTTTAGGCACAGAGAACTATGGCTACACCTTC. Its protein product is CASSLGTENYGYTF. The V and J genes are TRBV28 and TRBJ1-2; D call uncertain. Trimming cost V 2 bases and J 2 bases, with 9 bases left between them. There are 14 residues in the CDR3. Germline V gives CDR1 MDHEN, CDR2 SYDVKM.

V is TRBV11-2 and J is TRBJ2-5, with D perhaps assigned TRBD1 or TRBD2 (5 bases each). Trimming stripped 5 bases from V and 1 base from J, with 14 bases between. CDR3 size: 15 residues. The germline V gene has CDR1 SGHAT and CDR2 FQNNGV. This chain's CDR3 is CASSPGAVIQETQYF. The CDR3 DNA follows: TGTGCCAGCAGCCCCGGGGCAGTCATCCAAGAGACCCAGTACTTC.

Only one count was recorded for this clone. V usage is TRBV19 and J usage is TRBJ2-7; 12 bases align to TRBD1. The CDR3 contains 16 residues. The trim removed 5 bases at V and 5 bases at J, leaving 10 bases unmatched. Per the germline V gene, CDR1 is LNHDA and CDR2 is SQIVND (reference sequence). CDR3 amino acids: CASSLPRGQGANEQYF. The CDR3 nucleotides are TGTGCCAGTAGTCTACCCCGGGGACAGGGGGCGAACGAGCAGTACTTC.

This chain connects TRBV7-3 to TRBJ1-1, with a tentative D call TRBD1 (5 bases). Germline CDR1 SGHTA, CDR2 FQGTGA. Trimming left V 10 bases short and J 1 base short, with 13 bases between. The CDR3 consists of 13 residues. CDR3 loop: CATRGDQNTEAFF. CDR3 bases: TGTGCCACGCGTGGGGACCAGAACACTGAAGCTTTCTTT.

V gene TRBV14 combines with J gene TRBJ1-1, with unresolved D. CDR1 SGHDN and CDR2 FVKESK come from the germline V gene. The CDR3 runs to 12 residues. V was clipped by 1 base and J by 11 bases, with 11 bases between them. CDR3 nucleotide sequence: TGTGCCAGCAGCCAAGGTATTCGTGGGGCTTTCTTT. Encoded protein: CASSQGIRGAFF.

This chain uses TRBV7-8 with TRBJ2-5; D possibly matches TRBD1 or TRBD2 (5 bases each). CDR1 is SGHVS, CDR2 FQNEAQ, per germline. The CDR3 runs 15 residues. Trimming took 5 bases from V and 5 from J, leaving 18 bases between them. The CDR3 nucleotides are TGTGCCAGCAGCGCCATCAAAAGGGGAGTTGAGACCCAGTACTTC. Amino acid sequence: CASSAIKRGVETQYF.

V gene TRBV7-3 combines with J gene TRBJ2-2, with a weak D call TRBD1 (5 bases). The CDR3 is made up of 17 amino acids. The ends were cut back, 1 base at V and 4 bases at J, with 16 bases in the middle. Germline CDR1 is SGHTA and CDR2 is FQGTGA. This chain's CDR3 is CASSLSQGARGTGELFF. The CDR3 DNA reads TGTGCCAGCAGCTTAAGTCAGGGCGCGCGTGGCACCGGGGAGCTGTTTTTT.

The gene calls are TRBV5-1 and TRBJ2-7; the D gene could be TRBD1 or TRBD2 (5 bases each). V was cut by 0 bases and J by 5 bases, with 9 bases left in between. The CDR3 sequence is 13 residues long. Germline values: CDR1 SGHRS, CDR2 YFSETQ. The CDR3 reads CASSLVWGNEQYF. Written as DNA, the CDR3 is TGCGCCAGCAGCTTGGTGTGGGGGAACGAGCAGTACTTC.

The CDR3, as DNA: TGTGCCAGCAGGGAGTGGGGACAGGACAGCACCGGGGAGCTGTTTTTT. Its translation: CASREWGQDSTGELFF. V is TRBV25-1 and J is TRBJ2-2, with 8 bases that match TRBD1. CDR3 size: 16 residues. Per germline, CDR1 MGHDK and CDR2 SYGVNS. Trimming took 6 bases from V and 4 from J; bases not matched to a gene: 10. The whole variable domain, remainder taken from reference TRBV25-1 and TRBJ2-2, is EADIYQTPRYLVIGTGKKITLECSQTMGHDKMYWYQQDPGMELHLIHYSYGVNSTEKGDLSSESTVSRIRTEHFPLTLESARPSHTSQYLCASREWGQDSTGELFFGEGSRLTVL.

The table lists this clone with a count of one. This chain joins TRBV6-2 or TRBV6-3 and TRBJ2-7; 9 bases match TRBD1. Trimming removed 6 bases from V and 3 bases from J; junction bases left unmatched: 6. Germline V CDR1 and CDR2: MNHEY, SVGEGT. The CDR3 extends over 14 amino acids. CDR3 loop: CASSDRDRDYEQYF. The CDR3 DNA reads TGTGCCAGCAGCGACCGGGACAGGGACTACGAGCAGTACTTC.

V gene TRBV27 combines with J gene TRBJ1-4, with 8 bases fitting TRBD1. This CDR3 has 13 amino acids. The germline V gene has CDR1 MNHEY and CDR2 SMNVEV (reference sequence). V lost 7 bases, J lost 7 bases, and 5 bases stayed unmatched. As DNA, the CDR3 is TGTGCCAGCACAGGGGGCGCGAGTGAAAAACTGTTTTTT. Residues: CASTGGASEKLFF.

The rearrangement links TRBV19 to TRBJ1-1; possibly TRBD1 for D (6 bases). Germline V lookup: CDR1 LNHDA, CDR2 SQIVND (reference sequence). The CDR3 length is 15 residues. V was cut by 3 bases and J by 2 bases, with 13 bases left in between. CDR3 DNA: TGTGCCAGTAGTATGGGGGCGAGGGGCAACACTGAAGCTTTCTTT. Protein: CASSMGARGNTEAFF.

The chain has TRBV7-8 and TRBJ2-1; D is possibly TRBD1 or TRBD2 (5 bases each). The CDR3 loop spans 14 amino acids. Trimming shortened V by 4 bases and J by 2 bases, and 9 bases separated the two germline ends. The V gene's germline CDR1 is SGHVS and CDR2 FQNEAQ. The CDR3, as DNA: TGTGCCAGCAGCTCCGGGACCCCCTACAATGAGCAGTTCTTC. Translation gives CASSSGTPYNEQFF. Together with reference TRBV7-8 and TRBJ2-1, the CDR3 gives the full variable domain: GAGVSQSPRYKVAKRGQDVALRCDPISGHVSLFWYQQALGQGPEFLTYFQNEAQLDKSGLPSDRFFAERPEGSVSTLKIQRTQQEDSAVYLCASSSGTPYNEQFFGPGTRLTVL.

The genes are TRBV4-3 and TRBJ2-3; 10 bases align to TRBD2. The V and J ends lost 3 bases and 5 bases, in that order; junction bases with no gene match: 14. The CDR3 runs 18 residues. Germline V gene data show CDR1 as LGHNA and CDR2 as YSLEER. Written as DNA, the CDR3 is TGCGCCAGCAGCCAGGGAGGGCAGAGCGGGGGGGGGATAGATACGCAGTATTTT. It is translated as CASSQGGQSGGGIDTQYF.

The chain carries TRBV7-6 and TRBJ2-7; 8 bases are shared with TRBD1. CDR1 and CDR2 (germline): SGHVS, FNYEAQ. Trimming took 5 bases from V and 0 from J; bases not matched to a gene: 12. CDR3 length: 17 amino acids. The CDR3 region is CASSPPPNRGISYEQYF. Written as DNA, the CDR3 is TGTGCCAGCAGCCCGCCTCCGAACAGGGGGATCTCCTACGAGCAGTACTTC.

The chain combines TRBV6-5 with TRBJ1-5; the D is unclear. CDR1 and CDR2 (germline): MNHEY, SVGAGI. This CDR3 region has 13 residues. Trimming shortened V by 2 bases and J by 5 bases, and 7 bases separated the two germline ends. The CDR3 nucleotides read TGTGCCAGCAGTTACCGCGGGGATCAGCCCCAGCATTTT. It translates to CASSYRGDQPQHF.

The J gene is TRBJ1-5, the V gene TRBV24-1; weak D call: TRBD1 (6 bases). Trimming took off 5 bases at V and 1 base at J, with 14 bases between the two ends. The CDR3 is 16 residues long. In germline, CDR1 is KGHDR, CDR2 SFDVKD. The CDR3 loop is CATSALDRYSNQPQHF. DNA for the CDR3: TGTGCCACCAGTGCCCTGGACAGATACAGCAATCAGCCCCAGCATTTT.

This clone counts as medium-sized. The CDR3 reads CASSEQGLWEKLFF. DNA of the CDR3: TGTGCCAGCAGTGAACAGGGACTTTGGGAAAAACTGTTTTTT. This rearrangement joins TRBV2 to TRBJ1-4; a weak D match, TRBD1 (5 bases). This CDR3 region has 14 residues. Trimming pared 2 bases from V and 8 bases from J, leaving 12 bases between. Looked up from germline, CDR1 is SNHLY and CDR2 is FYNNEI.

The chain combines TRBV7-9 with TRBJ2-2; D is possibly TRBD2 (6 bases). There are 16 residues in the CDR3. Germline CDR1 reads SEHNR; CDR2 reads FQNEAQ (reference sequence). Trimming shortened V by 4 bases and J by 6 bases, and 18 bases separated the two germline ends. The CDR3 sequence: CASSSNNPGLSGELFF. The CDR3 nucleotides read TGTGCCAGCAGCTCAAACAACCCGGGACTTTCCGGGGAGCTGTTTTTT.